These 4 T cell receptor beta chains came from one sample sequenced in a study of molecular identifiers for immune sequencing clone quantification (dated by TCRdb to the late 2010s). Receptor libraries were prepared by PCR. The listed sequencing device is Illumina HiSeq 4000. TCRdb took the public reads, trimmed them with fastp at Q25, ran MiXCR for clone calling and kept in-frame beta chains. Duplicate CDR3 protein sequences are folded into a single record with the most common DNA and genes. This sample lists 600,000 to 650,000 distinct CDR3 sequences; about 20% were detected once. Approximately 0.9% of the sample lies in the top ten. The sequenced sample consisted of naive CD8+ T cells from blood, with Jurkat cell RNA spiked in. This specimen's cell subset or site label, per the study, means: FACS-sorted CD8+CD4-CCR7+CD45RA+ naive T cells. These receptor sequences come from a human donor in good health. Some libraries in this study had Jurkat cell RNA spiked in.

This clonotype was observed at least ten times. This sequence joins TRBV9 and TRBJ2-1, with D tentatively TRBD2 (5 bases). In germline, CDR1 is SGDLS, CDR2 YYNGEE. V gave up 1 base and J gave up 7 bases, with 12 bases separating them. CDR3 size: 14 residues. CDR3 loop: CASSVSGSGNEQFF. CDR3 bases: TGTGCCAGCAGCGTATCCGGGTCGGGGAATGAGCAGTTCTTC.

In this sample, this clonotype turned up many times. This chain links TRBV4-3 with TRBJ2-5, with 7 bases matching TRBD1. The junction had 7 bases not matched to a gene; V was cut back by 1 base and J by 8 bases. The CDR3 totals 14 residues. In germline, CDR1 is LGHNA, CDR2 YSLEER. The CDR3 loop is CASSQGTGSQTQYF. The CDR3 bases are TGCGCCAGCAGCCAAGGGACAGGAAGTCAAACCCAGTACTTC.

For this clonotype: A single base separates this from a much larger clone, so it may be a read error. V gene TRBV30 combines with J gene TRBJ1-2; D is undetermined. The CDR3 runs 11 residues. CDR1 and CDR2 (germline): GTSNPN, SVGIG (reference sequence). DNA of the CDR3: TGTGCCCGGAGTGAGGGTAGTGGCTACACCTTC. This translates into CARSEGSGYTF.

This clonotype was recorded at least ten times. This sequence joins TRBV6-5 and TRBJ2-1; 7 positions agree with TRBD1. The CDR3 is 17 residues long. J gave up 9 bases and V 5 bases, and 19 bases lay outside the gene matches. Looked up from germline, CDR1 is MNHEY and CDR2 is SVGAGI. The DNA for the CDR3 is TGTGCCAGCAGTCATGCGACCGGACAGGCAGTACTCGGTGAGCAGTTCTTC. This sequence encodes CASSHATGQAVLGEQFF.